This T cell receptor beta chain originates from a study of T cell clonality in common variable immunodeficiency. Study-level points and caveats: In common variable immunodeficiency, TCR beta chains reportedly carried fewer deletions and N-nucleotide insertions. What drives increased CVID clonality needs T cell subpopulation sequencing. Fewer TCRbeta clones were shared among CVID subjects than controls.

Details on this clone: Its antigen is still unknown. The CDR3 goes on 3 residues after the read ends, and that part is filled in from the germline J gene.

Germline assignment: CDR1 SGHTA and CDR2 FQGTGA. Trimming took 2 bases from V and 3 from J; bases not matched to a gene: 2. The CDR3 runs 15 residues. Both groups were predominantly of Caucasian heritage. Replacement immunoglobulin had been given to every CVID subject for at least one year. Sequenced by immunoSEQ multiplex PCR; TCRdb stores in-frame clones only, minus some. This repertoire lists 30,000 to 40,000 clones without singletons; around 6.7% sits in the top ten. The sample consisted of peripheral blood mononuclear cells. The chain links TRBV7-3 to TRBJ2-1; 9 nucleotides line up with TRBD2. The sequence was collected from a human donor with common variable immunodeficiency. The CDR3 protein is CASSLVAGVYNEQFF. The sequenced part of the CDR3 DNA is TGTGCCAGCAGCTTAGTAGCGGGAGTCTACAATGAG.